This T cell receptor beta chain was sequenced during a study of shared clonotypes between healthy human individuals. V was clipped by 6 bases and J by 2 bases; unmatched bases: 8. Germline V gene data show CDR1 as MNHEY and CDR2 as SMNVEV (reference sequence). This CDR3 comprises 15 residues. Profiling relied on immunoSEQ multiplex PCR, and the TCRdb table lists in-frame clones only, not all of them. This sample has about 110,000 clones, with roughly 66% found just once. This clone came up once. The chain combines TRBV27 with TRBJ2-3; 7 bases are a match to TRBD2. Material for sequencing was memory CD8+ T cells sorted from blood. Subset meaning: CD45RO+ cells pooled with CCR7-negative TemRA cells. The TCR comes from a woman in her thirties in good health. Written as DNA, the CDR3 is TGTGCCAGCAGCCACTGGGGGGGGGTCACAGATACGCAGTATTTT. It specifies CASSHWGGVTDTQYF.